These T cell receptor beta chains were read from a single sample in a study of shared clonotypes between healthy human individuals. The method was immunoSEQ multiplex PCR; TCRdb's version includes in-frame clones alone and lacks a portion of them. The data hold some 2 million clones, with about 95% observed a single time. The sequencing input was naive CD8+ T cells sorted from blood. The origin of the receptors is a man in his late teens or twenties in good health. The CDR3 runs from the conserved cysteine through the conserved F or W. The D gene is left open where the match is weak. For some rows the clone size is stated as once, few or many, or as a class when expanded; others skip it.

v_gene	d_gene	j_gene	abundance	CDR3nt	CDR3aa
TRBV30	.	TRBJ1-3	.	TGTGCCTGGATAGTGGGCTCTGGAAACACCATATATTTT	CAWIVGSGNTIYF
TRBV6-5	.	TRBJ1-3	.	TGTGCCAGCAGACTTCAGGGAGCTGGAAACACCATATATTTT	CASRLQGAGNTIYF
TRBV5-6	.	TRBJ1-5	.	TGTGCCAGCAGCTTGGGTAACAGCCAGCCCCAGCATTTT	CASSLGNSQPQHF
TRBV7-9	.	TRBJ2-2	.	TGTGCCAGCAGCTCGTTTAGTGGCGGGGAGCTGTTTTTT	CASSSFSGGELFF
TRBV5-8	TRBD1	TRBJ1-2	.	TGTGCCAGCAGCTTTATGACAGGGCCCTATGGCTACACCTTC	CASSFMTGPYGYTF
TRBV7-7	TRBD2	TRBJ2-1	.	TGTGCTAGCAGCTTTCTGACCGGACTAGCGGCGGTGGCCTACAATGAGCAGTTCTTC	CASSFLTGLAAVAYNEQFF
TRBV2	.	TRBJ2-7	.	TGTGCCAGCAGGGACAGTGTAAGCTACGAGCAGTACTTC	CASRDSVSYEQYF
TRBV2	TRBD2	TRBJ2-5	.	TGTGCCAGCAGTCCTCCGATGTTAGCGGGAGTGGCCCAAGAGACCCAGTACTTC	CASSPPMLAGVAQETQYF
TRBV28	.	TRBJ1-3	.	TGTGCCAGCAGTTTACGGGGAAGTGGAAACACCATATATTTT	CASSLRGSGNTIYF
TRBV14	.	TRBJ2-3	.	TGTGCCAGCAGCCCCGTCTCCACAGATACGCAGTATTTT	CASSPVSTDTQYF
TRBV10-2	.	TRBJ2-3	.	TGCGCCAGCAGTGAGCTGACGGCGGGATCGAGCACAGATACGCAGTATTTT	CASSELTAGSSTDTQYF
TRBV7-2	.	TRBJ2-3	.	TGTGCCAGCAGCTTATCAAGCGTAGATACGCAGTATTTT	CASSLSSVDTQYF
TRBV5-6	.	TRBJ2-7	.	TGTGCCAGCAGCTTGGCCAGTTTTAGTTACGAGCAGTACTTC	CASSLASFSYEQYF
TRBV7-9	.	TRBJ1-3	.	TGTGCCAGCAGCTTAGTCCCCGAGGGGCTCTCTGGAAACACCATATATTTT	CASSLVPEGLSGNTIYF
TRBV4-1	TRBD1	TRBJ2-7	few	TGCGCCAGCGGACTCCAGGGGGAGACCTACGAGCAGTACTTC	CASGLQGETYEQYF
TRBV19	.	TRBJ1-3	.	TGTGCCAGTAGTATACCCAGCTCTGGAAACACCATATATTTT	CASSIPSSGNTIYF
TRBV6-1	TRBD1	TRBJ2-7	.	TGTGCCAGCAGTGAACCTCGACAGGGAGTGGACGAGCAGTACTTC	CASSEPRQGVDEQYF
TRBV7-8	TRBD2	TRBJ2-3	.	TGTGCCAGCAGCCGCGGACTAGGTAGTACAGATACGCAGTATTTT	CASSRGLGSTDTQYF
TRBV5-1	TRBD1	TRBJ1-2	.	TGCGCCAGCAGCCCCCGGACAGGGAAGAGAGATGGCTACACCTTC	CASSPRTGKRDGYTF
TRBV5-8	TRBD1	TRBJ1-5	.	TGTGCCAGCAGCTGGACAGGGACCCCCAATCAGCCCCAGCATTTT	CASSWTGTPNQPQHF
TRBV5-1	TRBD2	TRBJ2-7	.	TGCGCCAGCAGCTGGCTGGGGGGGGAGCAGTACTTC	CASSWLGGEQYF
TRBV19	.	TRBJ1-1	.	TGTGCCAGTAGTATTTCCGCGAACACTGAAGCTTTCTTT	CASSISANTEAFF
TRBV5-6	.	TRBJ2-1	.	TGTGCCAGCAGCTTGGTATTATCGGGTGAGCAGTTCTTC	CASSLVLSGEQFF
TRBV6-5	.	TRBJ1-1	.	TGTGCCAGCAGAATAGAGGTCACCACTGAAGCTTTCTTT	CASRIEVTTEAFF
TRBV5-6	.	TRBJ1-1	.	TGTGCCAGCAGCTTGGGTACCGGGAACACTGAAGCTTTCTTT	CASSLGTGNTEAFF
TRBV27	.	TRBJ2-1	once	TGTGCCAGCAGTTTGACCCTAGTGGGTTACAATGAGCAGTTCTTC	CASSLTLVGYNEQFF
TRBV21-1	.	TRBJ2-1	.	TGTGCCAGCAGCAAAGGTACTTTCTTC	CASSKGTFF
TRBV7-9	.	TRBJ2-5	once	TGTGCCAGCAGCTTAGCGACGGGCACCCAAGAGACCCAGTACTTC	CASSLATGTQETQYF
TRBV6-6	TRBD1	TRBJ1-5	.	TGTGCCAGCAGCCACGGGGACAGGGATCAGCCCCAGCATTTT	CASSHGDRDQPQHF
TRBV7-9	.	TRBJ1-2	.	TGTGCCAGCAGCTTACCGAGAAACTATGGCTACACCTTC	CASSLPRNYGYTF
TRBV2	.	TRBJ2-3	.	TGTGCCAGCAGCTATATAGGGGAGGGCACAGATACGCAGTATTTT	CASSYIGEGTDTQYF
TRBV6-4	TRBD2	TRBJ2-7	once	TGTGCCAGCAGGGAAACTAGCGGAGCCTCCTACGAGCAGTACTTC	CASRETSGASYEQYF
TRBV7-2	.	TRBJ2-1	.	TGTGCCAGCAGCTTAAATTTTGGGAGTTTGCATGAGCAGTTCTTC	CASSLNFGSLHEQFF
TRBV5-1	.	TRBJ2-5	.	TGCGCCAGCAGCTTGGAAGGGGGGCTGGAGACCCAGTACTTC	CASSLEGGLETQYF
TRBV5-8	TRBD2	TRBJ2-1	.	TGTGCCAGCAGCTTTGCCCCTTGGCGGGAGGCGGGCAATGAGCAGTTCTTC	CASSFAPWREAGNEQFF
TRBV4-1	TRBD2	TRBJ2-1	.	TGCGCCAGCAGCCAAGCCCCAGCGAGCGGGGGTTCCTACAATGAGCAGTTCTTC	CASSQAPASGGSYNEQFF
TRBV4-1	TRBD1	TRBJ2-5	once	TGCGCCAGCAGCCAAGAACCCGCAGGGGGCGTGGAGACCCAGTACTTC	CASSQEPAGGVETQYF
TRBV6-6	.	TRBJ2-2	.	TGTGCCAGCGGAAGAACAGGGGGGGCTTGGACCGGGGAGCTGTTTTTT	CASGRTGGAWTGELFF
TRBV5-1	TRBD1	TRBJ2-7	.	TGCGCCAGCAGCTTCCGGGACAGCAAAACCTACGAGCAGTACTTC	CASSFRDSKTYEQYF
TRBV6-5	.	TRBJ1-1	.	TGTGCCAGCAGTTATTGGCGGACAGCTGAAGCTTTCTTT	CASSYWRTAEAFF
TRBV13	.	TRBJ1-1	.	TGTGCCAGCAGCTTGGCAGACGGCACTGAAGCTTTCTTT	CASSLADGTEAFF
TRBV11-3	.	TRBJ2-1	.	TGTGCCAGCAGCTTTGGGCCGAATGAGCAGTTCTTC	CASSFGPNEQFF
TRBV9	TRBD1	TRBJ1-1	.	TGTGCCAGCAGCGTAAGTAGACAGGGCGACACTGAAGCTTTCTTT	CASSVSRQGDTEAFF
TRBV4-1	.	TRBJ2-1	.	TGCGCCAGCAGCCAAGGTGGTGGAGTCGGGAATGAGCAGTTCTTC	CASSQGGGVGNEQFF
TRBV7-9	.	TRBJ2-7	.	TGTGCCAGCAGCTTAGGGGTCAGGGGCCTTTACGACGAGCAGTACTTC	CASSLGVRGLYDEQYF
TRBV11-2	TRBD2	TRBJ2-1	.	TGTGCCAGCAGCTTAGTAGTGAGAGCGGGGGGCTACAATGAGCAGTTCTTC	CASSLVVRAGGYNEQFF
TRBV19	.	TRBJ1-3	.	TGTGCCAGTAGTATTGGGGCTCAACTCTCTGGAAACACCATATATTTT	CASSIGAQLSGNTIYF
TRBV28	TRBD2	TRBJ2-1	.	TGTACCAGCAGTGGGGGGGGCAATGAGCAGTTCTTC	CTSSGGGNEQFF
TRBV27	TRBD1	TRBJ2-1	.	TGTGCCAGCAGTTTCCCCGGGACAGGGGGCTTCATCCGCAATGAGCAGTTCTTC	CASSFPGTGGFIRNEQFF
TRBV7-2	.	TRBJ2-6	.	TGTGCCAGCAGCTTACGGGACCCATTCTCTGGGGCCAACGTCCTGACTTTC	CASSLRDPFSGANVLTF
TRBV6-1	.	TRBJ1-1	.	TGTGCCAGCAGTGTACGGGTACAGGGCCCCACTGAAGCTTTCTTT	CASSVRVQGPTEAFF
TRBV9	.	TRBJ2-1	.	TGTGCCAGCAGCGTAGTAGGTAGCTATGATGAGCAGTTCTTC	CASSVVGSYDEQFF
TRBV4-1	.	TRBJ1-5	.	TGCGCCAGCAGCCAAAACACTTGGGATCAGCCCCAGCATTTT	CASSQNTWDQPQHF